This T cell receptor (beta chain) was documented in a study of cytomegalovirus exposure and HLA in healthy donors. The length of the CDR3 is 16 residues. CDR1 SGHVS and CDR2 FNYEAQ come from the germline V gene. With V trimmed by 2 bases and J by 3 bases, 4 bases remained unmatched. Profiling relied on immunoSEQ multiplex PCR, and the TCRdb table lists in-frame clones only, not all of them. The table includes roughly 43,000 clones, approximately 93% detected once. The chain has TRBV7-6 and TRBJ1-4; 9 nucleotides line up with TRBD1. The specimen was PBMCs. This clonotype originated in a woman younger than 35 in good health and CMV-seronegative. This CDR3 is CASSLTGGGPNEKLFF. In DNA form, the CDR3 reads TGTGCCAGCAGCTTAACAGGGGGCGGACCTAATGAAAAACTGTTTTTT.